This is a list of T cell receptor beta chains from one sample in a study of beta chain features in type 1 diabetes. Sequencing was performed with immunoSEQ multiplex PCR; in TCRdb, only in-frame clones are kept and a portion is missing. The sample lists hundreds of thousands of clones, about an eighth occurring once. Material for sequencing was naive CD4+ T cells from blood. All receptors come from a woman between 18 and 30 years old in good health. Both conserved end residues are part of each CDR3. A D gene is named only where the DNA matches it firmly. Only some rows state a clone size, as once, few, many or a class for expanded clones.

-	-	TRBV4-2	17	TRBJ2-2	TGTGCCAGCAGCCAAACGCCTGACCGAGAGGGAACCGGGGAGCTGTTTTTT	CASSQTPDREGTGELFF
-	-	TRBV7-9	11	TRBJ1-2	TGTGCCAGCAGCTTAGCCGGCGGCTACACCTTC	CASSLAGGYTF
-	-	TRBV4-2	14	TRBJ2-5	TGTGCCAGCAGCCCAAAGACCCGCGAAGAGACCCAGTACTTC	CASSPKTREETQYF
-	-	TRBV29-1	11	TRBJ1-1	TGCAGCGTTGGCAGGACCACTGAAGCTTTCTTT	CSVGRTTEAFF
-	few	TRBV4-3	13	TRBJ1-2	TGCGCCAGCAGCCCCTCCCTGTTCTATGGCTACACCTTC	CASSPSLFYGYTF
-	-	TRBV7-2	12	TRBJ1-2	TGTGCCAGCAGCTCCTACGGAGGCGGCTACACCTTC	CASSSYGGGYTF
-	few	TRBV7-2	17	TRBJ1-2	TGTGCCAGCAGCCCAAGAGCGGGGCAGCTGGATAACTATGGCTACACCTTC	CASSPRAGQLDNYGYTF
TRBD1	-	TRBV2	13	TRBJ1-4	TGTGCCAGCAGTTCCGGACAGGATGAAAAACTGTTTTTT	CASSSGQDEKLFF
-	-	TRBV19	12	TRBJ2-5	TGTGCCAGTTCTACTTCCCAAGAGACCCAGTACTTC	CASSTSQETQYF
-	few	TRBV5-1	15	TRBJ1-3	TGCGCCAGCAGCTTGGATATGGCAGTAGGAAACACCATATATTTT	CASSLDMAVGNTIYF
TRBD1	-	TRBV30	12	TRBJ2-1	TGTGCCTGGAGTGCGAAAAACAGGGGTGAGTTCTTC	CAWSAKNRGEFF
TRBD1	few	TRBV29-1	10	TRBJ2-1	TGCAGCGTGGACAGGGGGCGGCAGTTCTTC	CSVDRGRQFF
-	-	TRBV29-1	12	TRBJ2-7	TGCAGCGTTGACGTATACGGGGACGAGCAGTACTTC	CSVDVYGDEQYF
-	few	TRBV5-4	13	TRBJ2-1	TGTGCCAGCAGCTTGTACAGGGACAATGAGCAGTTCTTC	CASSLYRDNEQFF
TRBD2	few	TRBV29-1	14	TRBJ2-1	TGCAGCGTCCATACTAGCGGGAGAGGGAATGAGCAGTTCTTC	CSVHTSGRGNEQFF
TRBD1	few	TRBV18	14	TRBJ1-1	TGTGCCAGCTCACGGGGACAGAGGTTAGTTGCGGCTTTCTTT	CASSRGQRLVAAFF
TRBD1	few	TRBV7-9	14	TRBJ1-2	TGTGCCAGCAGCGGAAGGACAGGGGGCTATGGCTACACCTTC	CASSGRTGGYGYTF
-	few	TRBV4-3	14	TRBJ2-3	TGCGCCAGCAGCCAGACACACAGGGAAGATACGCAGTATTTT	CASSQTHREDTQYF
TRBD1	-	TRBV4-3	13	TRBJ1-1	TGCGCCAGCAGCCAAGGGATGGGGACAGCAGCTTTCTTT	CASSQGMGTAAFF
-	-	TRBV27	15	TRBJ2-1	TGTGCCAGCAGTTTAAGAGGTTGGCCTGGCAATGAGCAGTTCTTC	CASSLRGWPGNEQFF
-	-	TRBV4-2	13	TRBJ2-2	TGTGCCAGCAGCCCTAAGGTCAGGGGGGAGCTGTTTTTT	CASSPKVRGELFF
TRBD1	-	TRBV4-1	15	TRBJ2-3	TGCGCCAGCAGCCGCCGACAGGGGATCACAGATACGCAGTATTTT	CASSRRQGITDTQYF